The 19 T cell receptor beta chains presented below share a single source sample, sequenced in a study of cytomegalovirus exposure and HLA in healthy donors. The PCR had 60 Vbeta and 13 Jbeta primers. This table comes from immunoSEQ multiplex PCR, and its TCRdb copy is limited to in-frame clones, with some not included. Altogether over 150,000 clones are present, roughly 79% being singletons, with the ten largest covering about 2.9%. Sequences were obtained from PBMCs. Source of these receptors: a male donor in good health and CMV-seronegative.

The rearrangement links TRBV6-5 to TRBJ2-1; TRBD2 matches 10 bases. The CDR3 spans 15 residues. Germline loops: CDR1 MNHEY, CDR2 SVGAGI. After removal of 5 bases from V and 3 bases from J, the junction contained 4 bases not matched to a gene. The CDR3 sequence: CASSAGTSDYNEQFF. The CDR3 nucleotides read TGTGCCAGCAGTGCCGGGACTAGCGACTACAATGAGCAGTTCTTC.

V usage is TRBV5-4 and J usage is TRBJ2-7; 8 bases fit TRBD1. Germline V gene sequence: CDR1 SGHNT, CDR2 YYREEE (reference sequence). The ends lost 2 bases at V and 2 bases at J; junction bases unmatched: 6. This CDR3 is 15 amino acids long. DNA of the CDR3: TGTGCCAGCAGCTTTTCCGGGACAGGAGCCTACGAGCAGTACTTC. This encodes CASSFSGTGAYEQYF.

This clone was detected once. Here the CDR3 reads CASRETSVSTDTQYF. The CDR3 nucleotides are TGTGCCAGTAGGGAGACTAGCGTTAGCACAGATACGCAGTATTTT. The rearrangement joins TRBV19 to TRBJ2-3; 8 positions match TRBD2. The CDR3 is made up of 15 amino acids. Trimming at V came to 6 bases and at J to 0 bases, leaving 5 bases not matched to a gene. Germline V CDR1 and CDR2: LNHDA, SQIVND (reference sequence).

The chain recombines TRBV2 with TRBJ1-1; tentative D call: TRBD1 (5 bases). Germline CDR1 SNHLY, CDR2 FYNNEI. CDR3 size: 12 residues. V was trimmed by 5 bases and J by 6 bases, leaving 10 bases between them. The CDR3 region has the DNA TGTGCCAGCAGTTCAGGGTACGCTGAAGCTTTCTTT. Protein sequence: CASSSGYAEAFF.

This clone was seen just once. This chain uses TRBV9 with TRBJ1-5, with D unresolved. CDR1 SGDLS and CDR2 YYNGEE come from the germline V gene. The CDR3 covers 16 residues. The V end was cut by 3 bases, the J end by 2 bases, with 15 bases between. The CDR3 DNA reads TGTGCCAGCAGCGAGGAAGGAGGATACGGCAATCAGCCCCAGCATTTT. Protein sequence: CASSEEGGYGNQPQHF.

The chain couples TRBV5-1 to TRBJ1-2, with unresolved D. Germline lookup yields CDR1 SGHRS and CDR2 YFSETQ. V shed 0 bases and J shed 3 bases, with 6 bases lying between them. This CDR3 has 13 amino acids. The CDR3 reads CASSLESDYGYTF. The CDR3, as DNA: TGCGCCAGCAGCTTGGAGTCGGACTATGGCTACACCTTC.

CDR3 in DNA: TGTGCCATCAGTGGAGGTAGCGGTCAAGAGACCCAGTACTTC. Its translation is CAISGGSGQETQYF. The chain carries TRBV10-3 and TRBJ2-5; possibly TRBD2 for D (6 bases). CDR1 and CDR2 (germline): ENHRY, SYGVKD. Trimming cost V 4 bases and J 2 bases, with 11 bases left between them. The CDR3 runs to 14 residues.

On this clone: The sample has other DNA sequences that encode this CDR3 too. This chain connects TRBV6-5 to TRBJ2-7; D is ambiguous. Germline loops: CDR1 MNHEY, CDR2 SVGAGI. V gave up 0 bases and J gave up 0 bases, with 6 bases separating them. This CDR3 region has 14 residues. The DNA of the CDR3 is TGTGCCAGCAGTTACTCGAGAGGCTCCTACGAGCAGTACTTC. Protein product: CASSYSRGSYEQYF.

This clone was detected a few times. This chain joins TRBV28 and TRBJ2-7, with 7 bases matching TRBD1. The CDR3 sequence is 14 residues long. Germline V gene data show CDR1 as MDHEN and CDR2 as SYDVKM. Germline trimming cut 6 bases from V and 2 bases from J; bases unmatched to any gene: 7. CDR3: CASRPGTATYEQYF. The DNA of the CDR3 is TGTGCCAGCAGGCCCGGGACAGCGACCTACGAGCAGTACTTC.

The V gene is TRBV28, the J gene TRBJ2-7, with D unclear. Between the trimmed V and J ends, which lost 4 bases and 4 bases, there was a span of 8 bases. This CDR3 is built from 12 residues. Germline CDR1 reads MDHEN; CDR2 reads SYDVKM. The CDR3 coding sequence is TGTGCCAGCAGTTCTCCCCCTTACGAGCAGTACTTC. This codes for CASSSPPYEQYF.

CDR3 nucleotides: TGTGCCAGCAGTGAAGTGGACAGGGTTGGAGATACGCAGTATTTT. Translating gives CASSEVDRVGDTQYF. V gene TRBV25-1 combines with J gene TRBJ2-3; 8 nucleotides agree with TRBD1. The CDR3 is 15 residues long. Germline V gene data show CDR1 as MGHDK and CDR2 as SYGVNS. The V segment lost 2 bases and the J segment 5 bases; nucleotides outside the gene matches: 6.

This sequence joins TRBV30 and TRBJ2-7, with 7 bases that match TRBD1. The J call may be wrong; the DNA end is better matched by TRBJ2-1. Germline CDR1 is GTSNPN and CDR2 is SVGIG (reference sequence). This CDR3 is built from 14 residues. This CDR3 is CAWSRDRVSYEQFF. CDR3 DNA: TGTGCCTGGAGCCGGGACAGAGTCTCCTACGAGCAGTTCTTC.

This chain connects TRBV9 to TRBJ1-2; maybe TRBD1 (5 bases). Germline V gives CDR1 SGDLS, CDR2 YYNGEE. V was cut by 4 bases and J by 0 bases, with 13 bases left in between. The CDR3 is made up of 15 amino acids. Written as DNA, the CDR3 is TGTGCCAGCAGCTCCCTGCGGACACCTAACTATGGCTACACCTTC. Translating it yields CASSSLRTPNYGYTF.

This clone has a handful of counts. The V call is TRBV4-1, the J call TRBJ1-3, with D maybe TRBD1 (6 bases). This CDR3 region has 17 residues. Deletions cut 1 base from V and 4 bases from J, with 17 bases between. CDR1 is MGHRA, CDR2 YSYEKL, per germline. The CDR3, as DNA: TGCGCCAGCAGCCAAGCTGCGTTACAGGGTGCCGGAAACACCATATATTTT. It yields the protein CASSQAALQGAGNTIYF.

The chain carries TRBV30 and TRBJ1-5, with D hard to call. The CDR3 extends over 11 amino acids. Trimming stripped 5 bases from V and 7 bases from J, with 9 bases between. The germline CDR1 and CDR2 sequences are GTSNPN and SVGIG (reference sequence). CDR3 coding DNA: TGTGCCTGGGGTCAGAGGCAGCCCCAGCATTTT. Protein sequence: CAWGQRQPQHF. The full variable domain, in which reference TRBV30 and TRBJ1-5 provide the parts outside the CDR3, is SQTIHQWPATLVQPVGSPLSLECTVEGTSNPNLYWYRQAAGRGLQLLFYSVGIGQISSEVPQNLSASRPQDRQFILSSKKLLLSDSGFYLCAWGQRQPQHFGDGTRLSIL.

This clone was detected only once. This rearrangement joins TRBV7-2 to TRBJ1-1; D is undetermined. V was trimmed by 3 bases and J by 4 bases, leaving 9 bases between them. The CDR3 contains 13 residues. Germline CDR1 is SGHTA and CDR2 is FQGNSA. CDR3 amino acids: CASSFNSGTEAFF. The CDR3, as DNA: TGTGCCAGCAGCTTCAATTCCGGCACTGAAGCTTTCTTT.

Note on this clone: The same CDR3 can be traced to other DNA sequences in this sample. V gene TRBV30 combines with J gene TRBJ2-1; TRBD2 agrees at 7 bases. V trimming: 0 bases; J trimming: 7 bases; junction bases outside the gene matches: 9. CDR1 GTSNPN and CDR2 SVGIG come from the germline V gene (reference sequence). The CDR3 runs 15 residues. As DNA, the CDR3 is TGTGCCTGGAGTGTGCCGGGCGGGAGCGTAAATGAGCAGTTCTTC. It yields the protein CAWSVPGGSVNEQFF.

This chain connects TRBV30 to TRBJ1-2; 8 nucleotides align to TRBD1. Germline V gives CDR1 GTSNPN, CDR2 SVGIG (reference sequence). This CDR3 has 16 residues. Trimming cost V 2 bases and J 2 bases; bases outside gene matches: 10. The CDR3 DNA is TGTGCCTGGAGTCTATTCGGGACAGGATCCAACTATGGCTACACCTTC. Its translation is CAWSLFGTGSNYGYTF. Looking up the rest from reference TRBV30 and TRBJ1-2 gives the full variable domain: SQTIHQWPATLVQPVGSPLSLECTVEGTSNPNLYWYRQAAGRGLQLLFYSVGIGQISSEVPQNLSASRPQDRQFILSSKKLLLSDSGFYLCAWSLFGTGSNYGYTFGSGTRLTVV.

This sequence joins TRBV29-1 and TRBJ1-3; D is perhaps TRBD1 (5 bases). Trimming took 4 bases from V and 1 from J, leaving 11 bases between them. Germline lookup yields CDR1 SQVTM and CDR2 ANQGSEA. The CDR3 is 14 amino acids. CDR3 region: CSVVQGISGNTIYF. DNA of the CDR3: TGCAGCGTTGTGCAGGGAATATCTGGAAACACCATATATTTT. The full variable domain, completed using reference TRBV29-1 and TRBJ1-3, is SAVISQKPSRDICQRGTSLTIQCQVDSQVTMMFWYRQQPGQSLTLIATANQGSEATYESGFVIDKFPISRPNLTFSTLTVSNMSPEDSSIYLCSVVQGISGNTIYFGEGSWLTVV.